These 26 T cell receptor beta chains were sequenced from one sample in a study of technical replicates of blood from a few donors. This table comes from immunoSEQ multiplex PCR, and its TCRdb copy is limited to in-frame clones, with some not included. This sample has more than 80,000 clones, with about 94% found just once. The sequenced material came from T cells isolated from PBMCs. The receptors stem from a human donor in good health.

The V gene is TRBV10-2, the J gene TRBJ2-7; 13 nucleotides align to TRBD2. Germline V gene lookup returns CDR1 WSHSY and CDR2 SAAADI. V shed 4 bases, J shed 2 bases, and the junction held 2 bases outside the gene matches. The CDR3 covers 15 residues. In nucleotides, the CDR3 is TGCGCCAGCAGTGTAGGACTAGCGGGAGCCTACGAGCAGTACTTC. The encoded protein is CASSVGLAGAYEQYF.

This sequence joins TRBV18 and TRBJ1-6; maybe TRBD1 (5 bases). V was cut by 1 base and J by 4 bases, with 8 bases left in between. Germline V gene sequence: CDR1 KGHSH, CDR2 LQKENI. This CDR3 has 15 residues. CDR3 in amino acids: CASSPLGQYNSPLHF. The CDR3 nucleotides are TGTGCCAGCTCACCACTGGGGCAGTATAATTCACCCCTCCACTTT.

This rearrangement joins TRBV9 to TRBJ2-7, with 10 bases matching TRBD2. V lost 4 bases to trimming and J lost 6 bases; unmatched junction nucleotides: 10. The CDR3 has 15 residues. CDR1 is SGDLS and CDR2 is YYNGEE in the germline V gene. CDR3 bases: TGTGCCAGCAGCCCTCACCCGGGACTAGCGTTCGAGCAGTACTTC. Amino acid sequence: CASSPHPGLAFEQYF.

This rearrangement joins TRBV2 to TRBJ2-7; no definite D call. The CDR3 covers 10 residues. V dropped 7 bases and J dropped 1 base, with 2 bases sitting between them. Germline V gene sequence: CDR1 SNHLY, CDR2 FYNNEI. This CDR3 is CASTSYEQYF. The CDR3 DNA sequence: TGTGCCAGCACGTCCTACGAGCAGTACTTC. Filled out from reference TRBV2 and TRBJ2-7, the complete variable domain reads EPEVTQTPSHQVTQMGQEVILRCVPISNHLYFYWYRQILGQKVEFLVSFYNNEISEKSEIFDDQFSVERPDGSNFTLKIRSTKLEDSAMYFCASTSYEQYFGPGTRLTVT.

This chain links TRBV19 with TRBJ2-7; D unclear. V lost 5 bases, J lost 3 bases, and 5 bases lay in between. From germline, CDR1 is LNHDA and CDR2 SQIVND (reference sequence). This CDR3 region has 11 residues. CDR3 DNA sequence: TGTGCCAGTAGTTTTAACTACGAGCAGTACTTC. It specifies CASSFNYEQYF.

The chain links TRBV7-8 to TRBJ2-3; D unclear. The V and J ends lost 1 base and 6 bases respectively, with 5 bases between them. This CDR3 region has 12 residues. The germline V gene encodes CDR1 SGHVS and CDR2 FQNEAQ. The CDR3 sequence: CASSLGIDTQYF. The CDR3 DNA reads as TGTGCCAGCAGCTTAGGTATCGATACGCAGTATTTT.

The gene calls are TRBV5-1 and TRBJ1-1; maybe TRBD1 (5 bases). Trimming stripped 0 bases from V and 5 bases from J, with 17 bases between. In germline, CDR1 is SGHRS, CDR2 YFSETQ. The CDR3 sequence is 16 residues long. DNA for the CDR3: TGCGCCAGCAGCTTGGAATATTCTAGGGGAGGGACTGAAGCTTTCTTT. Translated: CASSLEYSRGGTEAFF. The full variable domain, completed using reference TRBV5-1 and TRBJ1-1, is KAGVTQTPRYLIKTRGQQVTLSCSPISGHRSVSWYQQTPGQGLQFLFEYFSETQRNKGNFPGRFSGRQFSNSRSEMNVSTLELGDSALYLCASSLEYSRGGTEAFFGQGTRLTVV.

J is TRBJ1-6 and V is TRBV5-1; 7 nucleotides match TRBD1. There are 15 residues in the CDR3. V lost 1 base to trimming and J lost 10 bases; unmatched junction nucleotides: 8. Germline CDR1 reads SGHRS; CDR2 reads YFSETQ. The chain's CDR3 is CASSLRGQPKSPLHF. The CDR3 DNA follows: TGCGCCAGCAGCTTGCGGGGACAGCCCAAGTCACCCCTCCACTTT. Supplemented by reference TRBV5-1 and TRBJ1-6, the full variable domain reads KAGVTQTPRYLIKTRGQQVTLSCSPISGHRSVSWYQQTPGQGLQFLFEYFSETQRNKGNFPGRFSGRQFSNSRSEMNVSTLELGDSALYLCASSLRGQPKSPLHFGNGTRLTVT.

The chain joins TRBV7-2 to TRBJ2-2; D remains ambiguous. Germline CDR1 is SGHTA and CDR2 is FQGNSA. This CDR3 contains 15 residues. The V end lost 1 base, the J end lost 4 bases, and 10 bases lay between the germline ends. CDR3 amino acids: CASSLVGVGTGELFF. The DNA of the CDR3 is TGTGCCAGCAGCTTAGTCGGAGTAGGCACCGGGGAGCTGTTTTTT.

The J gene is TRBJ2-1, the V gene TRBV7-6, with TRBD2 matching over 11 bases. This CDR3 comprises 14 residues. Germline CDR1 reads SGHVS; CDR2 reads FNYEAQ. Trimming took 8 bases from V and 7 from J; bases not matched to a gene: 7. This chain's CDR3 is CASEGTSGPNEQFF. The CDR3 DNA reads TGTGCCAGCGAGGGGACTAGCGGCCCTAATGAGCAGTTCTTC.

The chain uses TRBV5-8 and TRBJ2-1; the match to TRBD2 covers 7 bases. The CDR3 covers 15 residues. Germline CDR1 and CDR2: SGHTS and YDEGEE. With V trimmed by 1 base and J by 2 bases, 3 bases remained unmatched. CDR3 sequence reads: CASSLRGGPYNEQFF. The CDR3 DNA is TGTGCCAGCAGCTTGAGGGGAGGGCCCTACAATGAGCAGTTCTTC.

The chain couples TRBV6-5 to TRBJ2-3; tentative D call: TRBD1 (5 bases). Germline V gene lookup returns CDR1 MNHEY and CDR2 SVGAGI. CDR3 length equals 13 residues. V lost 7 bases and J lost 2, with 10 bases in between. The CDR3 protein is CASKNRHTDTQYF. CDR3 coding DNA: TGTGCCAGCAAGAACAGGCACACAGATACGCAGTATTTT.

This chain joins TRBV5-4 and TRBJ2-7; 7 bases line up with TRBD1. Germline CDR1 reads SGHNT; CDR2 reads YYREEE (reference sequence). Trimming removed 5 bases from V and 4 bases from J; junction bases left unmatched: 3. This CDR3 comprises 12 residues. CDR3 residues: CASRADRYEQYF. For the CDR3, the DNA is TGTGCCAGCAGGGCGGACAGGTACGAGCAGTACTTC. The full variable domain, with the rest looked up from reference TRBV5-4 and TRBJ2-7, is ETGVTQSPTHLIKTRGQQVTLRCSSQSGHNTVSWYQQALGQGPQFIFQYYREEENGRGNFPPRFSGLQFPNYSSELNVNALELDDSALYLCASRADRYEQYFGPGTRLTVT.

The CDR3 sequence: CASSLEGPYYEQYF. The CDR3 coding sequence is TGTGCCAGCAGTTTAGAGGGCCCATACTACGAGCAGTACTTC. This chain uses TRBV28 with TRBJ2-7, with D possibly matching TRBD2 (5 bases). The CDR3 spans 14 residues. V was clipped by 2 bases and J by 3 bases, with 11 bases between them. Germline lookup yields CDR1 MDHEN and CDR2 SYDVKM.

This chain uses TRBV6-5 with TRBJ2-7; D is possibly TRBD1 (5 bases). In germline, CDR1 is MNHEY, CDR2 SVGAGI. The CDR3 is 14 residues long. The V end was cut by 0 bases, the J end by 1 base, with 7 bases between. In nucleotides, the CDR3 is TGTGCCAGCAGTTACTCGACAGATTCCTACGAGCAGTACTTC. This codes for CASSYSTDSYEQYF.

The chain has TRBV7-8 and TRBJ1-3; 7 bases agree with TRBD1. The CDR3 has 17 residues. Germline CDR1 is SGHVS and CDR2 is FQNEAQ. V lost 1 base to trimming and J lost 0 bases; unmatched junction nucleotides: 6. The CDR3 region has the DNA TGTGCCAGCAGCTTAGGGTTCAGGGGGTCCTCTGGAAACACCATATATTTT. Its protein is CASSLGFRGSSGNTIYF.

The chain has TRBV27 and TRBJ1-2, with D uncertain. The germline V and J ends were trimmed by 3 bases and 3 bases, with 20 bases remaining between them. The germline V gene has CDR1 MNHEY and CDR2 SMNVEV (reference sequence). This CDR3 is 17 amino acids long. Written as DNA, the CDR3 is TGTGCCAGCAGTTTTAGCATACTGCGCAGTTCCTACTATGGCTACACCTTC. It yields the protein CASSFSILRSSYYGYTF.

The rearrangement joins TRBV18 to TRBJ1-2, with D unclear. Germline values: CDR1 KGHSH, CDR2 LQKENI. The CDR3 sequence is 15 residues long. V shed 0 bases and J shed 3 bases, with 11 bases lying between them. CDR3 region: CASSPPSISYYGYTF. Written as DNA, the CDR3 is TGTGCCAGCTCACCACCTAGCATCAGCTACTATGGCTACACCTTC.

CDR3: CASSLRGPGGELFF. The DNA of the CDR3 is TGTGCCAGTAGTCTCAGGGGGCCGGGCGGGGAGCTGTTTTTT. The chain couples TRBV19 to TRBJ2-2, with 8 bases identical to TRBD1. The V segment lost 5 bases and the J segment 7 bases; nucleotides outside the gene matches: 6. CDR3 size: 14 residues. From germline, CDR1 is LNHDA and CDR2 SQIVND (reference sequence).

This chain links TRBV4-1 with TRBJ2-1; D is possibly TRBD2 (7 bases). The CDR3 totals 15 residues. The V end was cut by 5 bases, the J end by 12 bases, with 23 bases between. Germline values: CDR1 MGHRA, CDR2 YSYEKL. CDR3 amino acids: CASSTRGANRPWQFF. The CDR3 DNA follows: TGCGCCAGCAGCACCCGGGGGGCTAACCGCCCGTGGCAGTTCTTC.

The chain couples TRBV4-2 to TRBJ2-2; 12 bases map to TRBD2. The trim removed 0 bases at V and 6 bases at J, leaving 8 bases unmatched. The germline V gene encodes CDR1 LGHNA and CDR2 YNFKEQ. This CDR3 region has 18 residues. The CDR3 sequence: CASSQEEGGLAGSGELFF. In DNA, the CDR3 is TGTGCCAGCAGCCAAGAGGAGGGGGGACTAGCGGGTTCCGGGGAGCTGTTTTTT.

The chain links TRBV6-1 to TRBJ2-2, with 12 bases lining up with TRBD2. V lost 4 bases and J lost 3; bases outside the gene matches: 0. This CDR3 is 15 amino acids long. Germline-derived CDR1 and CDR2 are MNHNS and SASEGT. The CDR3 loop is CASSGLAGDTGELFF. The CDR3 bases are TGTGCCAGCAGTGGACTAGCGGGAGACACCGGGGAGCTGTTTTTT.

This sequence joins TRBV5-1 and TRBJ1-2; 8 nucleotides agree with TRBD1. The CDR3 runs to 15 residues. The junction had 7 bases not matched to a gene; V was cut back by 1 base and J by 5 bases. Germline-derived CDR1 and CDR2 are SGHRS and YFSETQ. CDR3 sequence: CASSLSGGDKYGYTF. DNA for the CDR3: TGCGCCAGCAGCTTGTCAGGGGGCGATAAGTATGGCTACACCTTC.

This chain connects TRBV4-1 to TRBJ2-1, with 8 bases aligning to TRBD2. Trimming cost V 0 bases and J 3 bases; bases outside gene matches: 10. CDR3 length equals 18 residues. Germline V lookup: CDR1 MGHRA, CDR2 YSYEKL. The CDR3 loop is CASSQDPHRLAYYNEQFF. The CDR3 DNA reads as TGCGCCAGCAGCCAAGATCCCCACCGACTAGCGTACTACAATGAGCAGTTCTTC.

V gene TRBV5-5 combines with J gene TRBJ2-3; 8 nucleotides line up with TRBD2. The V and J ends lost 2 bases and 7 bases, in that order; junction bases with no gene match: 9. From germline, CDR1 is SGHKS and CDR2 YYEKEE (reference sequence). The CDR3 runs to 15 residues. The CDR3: CASSFGRGGVNTQYF. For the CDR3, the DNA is TGTGCCAGCAGCTTCGGACGGGGGGGCGTAAATACGCAGTATTTT.

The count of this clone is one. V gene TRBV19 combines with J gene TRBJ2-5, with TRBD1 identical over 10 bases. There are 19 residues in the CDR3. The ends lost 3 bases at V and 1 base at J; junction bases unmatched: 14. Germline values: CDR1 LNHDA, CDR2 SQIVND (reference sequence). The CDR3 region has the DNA TGTGCCAGTAGTATCCAATCCCCGACCGGGACAGGGGTCCAAGAGACCCAGTACTTC. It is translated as CASSIQSPTGTGVQETQYF.